This T cell receptor beta chain emerged from a study of metastatic and nonmetastatic thyroid tumors. Study-level points and caveats: Reports indicated that malignant thyroid tumors showed significantly higher TCR beta diversity than benign nodules did, in blood and tumor.

TCRdb used MiXCR to call clones anew from the PCR reads. Of around 23,000 clones listed, 25% to 30% are singletons. Notes on this clone: What it recognizes is unknown.

CDR3 length: 17 amino acids. Per germline, CDR1 SGHAT and CDR2 FQDESV (reference sequence). V lost 3 bases and J 6 bases, leaving 22 bases between the germline ends. Thyroid surgery had not been preceded by any treatment in any patient. The clonotype originates from a female donor with papillary thyroid cancer or a benign thyroid nodule (not recorded which). Some clones in this sample may be carry-over from other donors' samples. The sequenced sample was blood. The chain employs TRBV11-1 and TRBJ2-3, with D perhaps being TRBD1 or TRBD2 (5 bases each). The CDR3 nucleotides are TGTGCCAGCAGCTTTACGATAGTTGGGGGTAGATCGGATACGCAGTATTTT. It is translated as CASSFTIVGGRSDTQYF.